The present T cell receptor (beta chain) was sequenced within a study of blood T cells in healthy people across ages. General study points: Any changes in expanded clonotypes were possibly confounded, as donor CMV status remained unknown. Naive T cell percentage strongly correlated with TCR beta diversity. With age, beta diversity per million T cells declined roughly linearly, significantly by 35 to 40.

In this sample, this clonotype turned up a few times. Antigen specificity is unknown. A sample-barcoded 5' primer and a J-beta primer mix were used in a second PCR of roughly 7 to 11 cycles. Each cDNA molecule was tagged by a template-switch adaptor with 12 random nucleotides. TCRdb re-called the 5' RACE reads through MiXCR, storing one row per CDR3 protein. The repertoire consists of a few hundred thousand distinct CDR3 sequences, with 27% occurring once and the leading ten covering approximately 17%. The sample taken for sequencing was blood. The receptor was derived from a woman aged 65 to 85 in good health.

Written as DNA, the CDR3 is TGTGCCACCAGACTAGAAGAGACCCAGTACTTC. The encoded protein is CATRLEETQYF. The rearrangement uses TRBV10-3 and TRBJ2-5, with D possibly being TRBD2 (6 bases). CDR3 size: 11 residues. The germline V gene encodes CDR1 ENHRY and CDR2 SYGVKD. V was clipped by 10 bases and J by 3 bases, with 9 bases between them.